This T cell receptor (beta chain) was retrieved from a study of CD8+CD57+ T cells in acquired aplastic anemia. About the research overall: Sorted cells (CD4+ and CD8+) yielded DNA amounts that averaged about 3.1 ug. Healthy donor sequencing depth: 10 million to 10.8 million CD4+, roughly 11 million CD8+ reads.

Germline CDR1 SEHNR, CDR2 FQNEAQ (reference sequence). V lost 5 bases and J 0 bases, leaving 17 bases between the germline ends. The CDR3 runs 16 residues. Genomic DNA constituted the template upon which TCR beta VDJ and CDR3 profiling was performed. TCRdb re-derived calls from the reads in MiXCR, one entry per CDR3 protein. The sample has 200,000 to 250,000 distinct CDR3 sequences, 61% seen once. The specimen sequenced was sorted CD4+, CD8+, or CD8+CD57+ T cells (not recorded which) from PBMCs. The J gene is TRBJ2-7, the V gene TRBV7-9, with D possibly matching TRBD2 (5 bases). The sequence came from a human donor in good health. In DNA, the CDR3 is TGTGCCAGCAGCCGTGTCATGGAGGTGAGCTCCTACGAGCAGTACTTC. It translates to CASSRVMEVSSYEQYF.